The entry below gives a single TCR beta chain sequence along with its context. CDR1 is SGDLS, CDR2 YYNGEE, per germline. The CDR3 has 18 amino acids. The ends were cut back, 0 bases at V and 4 bases at J, with 17 bases in the middle. A second roughly 6 to 12 cycle PCR used barcoded and J-beta primers. Using its own MiXCR run on the 5' RACE reads, TCRdb lists one record per CDR3 protein. The sample records 1,800,000 or so distinct CDR3 sequences, about 39% being singletons. The data originate from a study of blood T cells in healthy people across ages. The TCR sequence derives from a human donor in good health. The genes are TRBV9 and TRBJ2-6; D perhaps matches TRBD1 (5 bases). Sequencing input: blood. The chain's CDR3 is CASSVGMGRLTGANVLTF. The CDR3 DNA reads TGTGCCAGCAGCGTAGGGATGGGGCGCTTAACCGGGGCCAACGTCCTGACTTTC.